The source of this T cell receptor beta chain is a study of identical twins. Study observations and caveats: High-abundance cord blood beta clonotypes had fewer insertions; memory repertoires showed none.

This clonotype was picked up many times. Its antigen is as yet unknown. V was trimmed by 7 bases and J by 1 base, leaving 5 bases between them. CDR3 length equals 12 residues. Germline CDR1 and CDR2: SGHRS and YFSETQ. TCRdb re-analysed the 5' RACE reads in MiXCR, keeping a single row per CDR3 protein. The table includes roughly 630,000 distinct CDR3 sequences, under 8.5% detected once. The sample was also reused in another study, on yellow fever vaccine responses in identical twins. That study reports: A vaccine T cell response that seemed partly convergent and partly personalized was reported in twins.

Material: PBMCs. The TCR originated in a woman younger than 35 in good health. V and J are TRBV5-1 and TRBJ2-2; D gene unclear. Written as DNA, the CDR3 is TGCGCCAGCGGGATGAACACCGGGGAGCTGTTTTTT. It translates to CASGMNTGELFF.